These 12 T cell receptor beta chains were sequenced from one sample in a study of cytomegalovirus exposure and HLA in healthy donors. Sequencing was performed with immunoSEQ multiplex PCR; in TCRdb, only in-frame clones are kept and a portion is missing. The sample includes approximately 230,000 clones, about 88% of them seen just once. The sample was PBMCs. The receptors derive from a man aged 18-30 years in good health and CMV-seropositive.

The chain is built from TRBV4-1 and TRBJ1-2; 8 nucleotides align to TRBD1. Germline V gives CDR1 MGHRA, CDR2 YSYEKL. Trimming removed 0 bases from V and 7 bases from J; junction bases left unmatched: 10. This CDR3 region has 16 residues. The CDR3 loop is CASSQEDGQGAGGYTF. The CDR3 coding sequence is TGCGCCAGCAGCCAAGAGGACGGGCAGGGGGCTGGTGGCTACACCTTC.

This clone was counted once. This chain uses TRBV30 with TRBJ1-2; the match to TRBD1 covers 7 bases. The CDR3 has 12 amino acids. With V trimmed by 5 bases and J by 8 bases, 8 bases remained unmatched. Germline V gene data show CDR1 as GTSNPN and CDR2 as SVGIG (reference sequence). The CDR3 nucleotides read TGTGCCTGGGGGCGTAGGGGGCAAGGCTACACCTTC. This gives the protein CAWGRRGQGYTF.

The chain employs TRBV2 and TRBJ1-1; no reliable D call. The CDR3 is 16 amino acids. CDR1 is SNHLY, CDR2 FYNNEI, per germline. V lost 7 bases, J lost 0 bases, and 18 bases lay in between. In DNA, the CDR3 is TGTGCCAGCACGGCAGGAGGTCCCTACATGAACACTGAAGCTTTCTTT. This gives the protein CASTAGGPYMNTEAFF.

V usage is TRBV28 and J usage is TRBJ2-7, with D uncertain. V shed 6 bases and J shed 1 base, with 7 bases lying between them. The CDR3 spans 12 residues. Germline CDR1 MDHEN, CDR2 SYDVKM. The CDR3 bases are TGTGCCAGCAGAGACAATTCCTACGAGCAGTACTTC. Its protein is CASRDNSYEQYF.

The chain is built from TRBV18 and TRBJ1-2, with 10 bases lining up with TRBD1. Losses at the gene ends were 4 bases for V and 8 bases for J; bases not matched to a gene: 13. This CDR3 is 16 amino acids long. Germline V gene data show CDR1 as KGHSH and CDR2 as LQKENI. CDR3 sequence reads: CASSQGQGGLVGGYTF. The DNA for the CDR3 is TGTGCCAGCTCACAAGGACAGGGGGGCCTCGTCGGGGGCTACACCTTC. The full variable domain, in which reference TRBV18 and TRBJ1-2 provide the parts outside the CDR3, is NAGVMQNPRHLVRRRGQEARLRCSPMKGHSHVYWYRQLPEEGLKFMVYLQKENIIDESGMPKERFSAEFPKEGPSILRIQQVVRGDSAAYFCASSQGQGGLVGGYTFGSGTRLTVV.

The rearrangement uses TRBV5-1 and TRBJ2-7; 7 positions match TRBD2. The germline gives CDR1 SGHRS, CDR2 YFSETQ. Losses at the gene ends were 3 bases for V and 5 bases for J; bases not matched to a gene: 2. The CDR3 contains 12 residues. As DNA, the CDR3 is TGCGCCAGCAGCTCCCTAGCGGACGAGCAGTACTTC. Amino acids: CASSSLADEQYF.

The rearrangement joins TRBV5-1 to TRBJ2-1, with D possibly being TRBD1 (5 bases). Trimming removed 3 bases from V and 7 bases from J, with 8 bases in between. This CDR3 region has 12 residues. CDR1 SGHRS and CDR2 YFSETQ come from the germline V gene. The CDR3 bases are TGCGCCAGCAGCTCCAGGGTGAATGAGCAGTTCTTC. This codes for CASSSRVNEQFF.

The chain uses TRBV5-1 and TRBJ2-3, with D possibly being TRBD1 or TRBD2 (5 bases each). This CDR3 is built from 14 residues. Germline loops: CDR1 SGHRS, CDR2 YFSETQ. The V end lost 0 bases, the J end lost 7 bases, and 12 bases lay between the germline ends. The CDR3 region is CASSLGDPPHTQYF. The CDR3 DNA reads as TGCGCCAGCAGCTTGGGGGACCCACCCCATACGCAGTATTTT.

In its sample, this clone was seen once. This chain uses TRBV27 with TRBJ1-4; 7 positions agree with TRBD1. This CDR3 has 15 residues. The V and J ends lost 0 bases and 8 bases, in that order; junction bases with no gene match: 6. Looked up from germline, CDR1 is MNHEY and CDR2 is SMNVEV (reference sequence). The CDR3 DNA reads TGTGCCAGCAGTTTATCGATTATACAGGGGGAAAAACTGTTTTTT. The encoded protein is CASSLSIIQGEKLFF. The full variable domain, rest sourced from reference TRBV27 and TRBJ1-4, is EAQVTQNPRYLITVTGKKLTVTCSQNMNHEYMSWYRQDPGLGLRQIYYSMNVEVTDKGDVPEGYKVSRKEKRNFPLILESPSPNQTSLYFCASSLSIIQGEKLFFGSGTQLSVL.

With regard to this clone: Other DNA sequences within the sample encode an identical CDR3. The genes are TRBV5-1 and TRBJ2-5; 8 bases agree with TRBD1. Germline CDR1 reads SGHRS; CDR2 reads YFSETQ. The CDR3 loop spans 14 amino acids. V shed 1 base, J shed 4 bases, and the junction held 3 bases outside the gene matches. CDR3 nucleotide sequence: TGCGCCAGCAGCTTGACAGGGGGTAGAGAGACCCAGTACTTC. Protein sequence: CASSLTGGRETQYF.

The rearrangement joins TRBV2 to TRBJ2-2; no definite D call. Trimming removed 9 bases at V and 0 bases at J, with 17 bases between. CDR1 and CDR2 from the germline V gene are SNHLY and FYNNEI. The CDR3 is made up of 16 amino acids. The CDR3 coding sequence is TGTGCCAGTTCTCTAGAGTCGGCCGCGAACACCGGGGAGCTGTTTTTT. It codes for CASSLESAANTGELFF. Together with reference TRBV2 and TRBJ2-2, the CDR3 gives the full variable domain: EPEVTQTPSHQVTQMGQEVILRCVPISNHLYFYWYRQILGQKVEFLVSFYNNEISEKSEIFDDQFSVERPDGSNFTLKIRSTKLEDSAMYFCASSLESAANTGELFFGEGSRLTVL.

The V and J genes are TRBV9 and TRBJ1-1; no reliable D call. Looked up from germline, CDR1 is SGDLS and CDR2 is YYNGEE. Trimming took 3 bases from V and 0 from J, leaving 6 bases between them. The CDR3 is made up of 13 amino acids. The CDR3 here is CASSGDVNTEAFF. DNA for the CDR3: TGTGCCAGCAGCGGCGATGTGAACACTGAAGCTTTCTTT. The full variable domain, completed using reference TRBV9 and TRBJ1-1, is DSGVTQTPKHLITATGQRVTLRCSPRSGDLSVYWYQQSLDQGLQFLIQYYNGEERAKGNILERFSAQQFPDLHSELNLSSLELGDSALYFCASSGDVNTEAFFGQGTRLTVV.